This TCR beta chain was identified in a study of cytomegalovirus exposure and HLA in healthy donors. About the research overall: Across some 400 genotyped donors, about 81% landed in the Caucasian-associated ancestry cluster. General observations from the study: In a later analysis, compared with equally common non-associated chains, HLA-associated beta chains were more expanded.

The PCR employed 60 Vbeta primers together with 13 Jbeta primers. Sequenced by immunoSEQ multiplex PCR; TCRdb stores in-frame clones only, minus some. Here the sample spans roughly 45,000 clones, approximately 80% being singletons. In germline, CDR1 is SGHTA, CDR2 FQGTGA. J gave up 2 bases and V 5 bases, and 7 bases lay outside the gene matches. This CDR3 comprises 16 residues. Concerning this clone itself: What it binds is not known.

The sequence was collected from a man aged 30 to 45 in good health and CMV-seronegative. The chain links TRBV7-3 to TRBJ2-5; TRBD1 aligns across 11 bases. The sample taken for sequencing was PBMCs. CDR3 DNA sequence: TGTGCCAGCAGCCCATTTGGACAGGGGGCACAAGAGACCCAGTACTTC. This encodes CASSPFGQGAQETQYF.